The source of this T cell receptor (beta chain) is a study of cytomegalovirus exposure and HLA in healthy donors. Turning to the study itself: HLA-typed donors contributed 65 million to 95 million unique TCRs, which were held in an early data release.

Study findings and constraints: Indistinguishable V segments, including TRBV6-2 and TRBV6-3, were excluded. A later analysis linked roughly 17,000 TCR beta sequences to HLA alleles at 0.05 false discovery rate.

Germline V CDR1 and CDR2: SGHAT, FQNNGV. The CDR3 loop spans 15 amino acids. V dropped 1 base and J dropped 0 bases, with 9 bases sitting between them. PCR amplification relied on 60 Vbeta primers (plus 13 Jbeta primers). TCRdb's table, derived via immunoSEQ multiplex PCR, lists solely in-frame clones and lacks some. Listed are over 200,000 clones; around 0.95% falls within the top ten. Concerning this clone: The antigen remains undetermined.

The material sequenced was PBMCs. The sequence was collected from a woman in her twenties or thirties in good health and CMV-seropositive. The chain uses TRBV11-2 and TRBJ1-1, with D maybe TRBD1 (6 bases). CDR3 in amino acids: CASSLVGQVNTEAFF. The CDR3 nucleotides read TGTGCCAGCAGCTTAGTGGGACAAGTGAACACTGAAGCTTTCTTT.